These T cell receptor beta chains were read from a single sample in a study of blood T cell repertoires in COVID-19. The assay was immunoSEQ multiplex PCR, and TCRdb's table has in-frame clones only and misses some. Among under 85,000 clones listed, roughly 84% were seen once. The sample consisted of peripheral blood. These receptors all come from a man aged 50 to 59 with acute or convalescent COVID-19. CDR3s include the opening cysteine and the closing phenylalanine or tryptophan. The order of the fields is V gene, D gene, J gene, clone size, CDR3 DNA, CDR3 protein. D genes are given only for firm matches. A clone size is listed for some rows: how often the clone was seen (once, few, many), or a class if it is expanded.

v_call: TRBV5-4; d_call: TRBD2; j_call: TRBJ2-1; clone_size: -; cdr3_nt: TGTGCCAGCAGCTTGACAATTCTAGCGGGAGGGCCGGGCAATGAGCAGTTCTTC; cdr3_aa: CASSLTILAGGPGNEQFF
v_call: TRBV7-9; d_call: TRBD1; j_call: TRBJ1-2; clone_size: few; cdr3_nt: TGTGCCAGCAGTGGGAAGGGGGCCTACTATGGCTACACCTTC; cdr3_aa: CASSGKGAYYGYTF
v_call: TRBV9; d_call: TRBD1; j_call: TRBJ2-7; clone_size: -; cdr3_nt: TGTGCCAGCAGCGCTGGAAAACAGACAGGGGTATTTGAAGAGCAGTACTTC; cdr3_aa: CASSAGKQTGVFEEQYF
v_call: TRBV4-2; d_call: -; j_call: TRBJ2-7; clone_size: -; cdr3_nt: TGTGCCAGCAGCCTGACGGGACAACTCTACGAGCAGTACTTC; cdr3_aa: CASSLTGQLYEQYF
v_call: TRBV3-1/TRBV3-2; d_call: -; j_call: TRBJ1-4; clone_size: -; cdr3_nt: TGTGCCAGCAGCCAAGACCCCCCCTCCCTACCCCCTGCCGATGAAAAACTGTTTTTT; cdr3_aa: CASSQDPPSLPPADEKLFF
v_call: TRBV5-6; d_call: TRBD1; j_call: TRBJ2-4; clone_size: -; cdr3_nt: TGTGCCAGCAGCAACCCGACAGGGCAAGCCAAAAACATTCAGTACTTC; cdr3_aa: CASSNPTGQAKNIQYF
v_call: TRBV29-1; d_call: TRBD1; j_call: TRBJ1-2; clone_size: -; cdr3_nt: TGCAGCGTTGAAGTTGGGTTACAGGGGAACTATGGCTACACCTTC; cdr3_aa: CSVEVGLQGNYGYTF
v_call: TRBV2; d_call: TRBD1; j_call: TRBJ1-2; clone_size: -; cdr3_nt: TGTGCCAGCAGTGAAGGGGACAGCCTGAACTACACCTTC; cdr3_aa: CASSEGDSLNYTF
v_call: TRBV4-1; d_call: TRBD1; j_call: TRBJ2-7; clone_size: -; cdr3_nt: TGCGCCAGCAGCGAGGACAGGGGTTACGAGCAGTACTTC; cdr3_aa: CASSEDRGYEQYF
v_call: TRBV24-1; d_call: -; j_call: TRBJ1-2; clone_size: -; cdr3_nt: TGTGCCACCAGTGATTTCGGCAGGGAGGGGCATGGCTACACCTTC; cdr3_aa: CATSDFGREGHGYTF
v_call: TRBV12-3/TRBV12-4; d_call: -; j_call: TRBJ2-2; clone_size: -; cdr3_nt: TGTGCCAGCAGGCTAACAGGGACCGGGGAGCTGTTTTTT; cdr3_aa: CASRLTGTGELFF
v_call: TRBV4-2; d_call: TRBD1; j_call: TRBJ2-5; clone_size: -; cdr3_nt: TGTGCCAGCAGCCAAGGGACAGGCCAAGAGACCCAGTACTTC; cdr3_aa: CASSQGTGQETQYF
v_call: TRBV5-1; d_call: TRBD1; j_call: TRBJ1-3; clone_size: -; cdr3_nt: TGCGCCAGCAGCTGGCAGGGGGACGCTGGAAACACCATATATTTT; cdr3_aa: CASSWQGDAGNTIYF
v_call: TRBV7-2; d_call: TRBD2; j_call: TRBJ2-3; clone_size: once; cdr3_nt: TGTGCCAGCAGCTCCATAGCTAGCGGGAGTGGGGGGACAGATACGCAGTATTTT; cdr3_aa: CASSSIASGSGGTDTQYF
v_call: TRBV4-1; d_call: -; j_call: TRBJ2-2; clone_size: -; cdr3_nt: TGCGCCAGCAGCCGGGGACACACGAACACCGGGGAGCTGTTTTTT; cdr3_aa: CASSRGHTNTGELFF
v_call: TRBV4-3; d_call: -; j_call: TRBJ2-1; clone_size: -; cdr3_nt: TGCGCCAGCAGCCTTACCGACAGGAACAATGAGCAGTTCTTC; cdr3_aa: CASSLTDRNNEQFF
v_call: TRBV6-2/TRBV6-3; d_call: -; j_call: TRBJ1-1; clone_size: -; cdr3_nt: TGTGCCAGCAGCCAACGACAGAACACTGAAGCTTTCTTT; cdr3_aa: CASSQRQNTEAFF
v_call: TRBV5-4; d_call: -; j_call: TRBJ2-1; clone_size: -; cdr3_nt: TGTGCCAGCAGCTTTACCAGCTCCTACAATGAGCAGTTCTTC; cdr3_aa: CASSFTSSYNEQFF
v_call: TRBV5-1; d_call: -; j_call: TRBJ1-2; clone_size: -; cdr3_nt: TGCGCCAGCAGCAATTTGCTCGGGAACTATGGCTACACCTTC; cdr3_aa: CASSNLLGNYGYTF
v_call: TRBV30; d_call: -; j_call: TRBJ1-4; clone_size: -; cdr3_nt: TGTGCCTGGAAGGTGGGCCTGGGCCCCGGGGTTTTT; cdr3_aa: CAWKVGLGPGVF
v_call: TRBV18; d_call: TRBD1; j_call: TRBJ1-1; clone_size: -; cdr3_nt: TGTGCCAGCTCTCTTACAGGGGGCACTGAAGCTTTCTTT; cdr3_aa: CASSLTGGTEAFF
v_call: TRBV4-1; d_call: TRBD1; j_call: TRBJ2-1; clone_size: once; cdr3_nt: TGCGCCAGCAGCCGAGCGGACAGGGGTTACAATGAGCAGTTCTTC; cdr3_aa: CASSRADRGYNEQFF
v_call: TRBV29-1; d_call: TRBD1; j_call: TRBJ2-3; clone_size: -; cdr3_nt: TGCAGCATGGGACAGGGCGGCCTTAGCACAGATACGCAGTATTTT; cdr3_aa: CSMGQGGLSTDTQYF
v_call: TRBV19; d_call: TRBD1; j_call: TRBJ2-7; clone_size: -; cdr3_nt: TGTGCCAGTAGTGGCGGGACAGGCCTCTCCTACGAGCAGTACTTC; cdr3_aa: CASSGGTGLSYEQYF
v_call: TRBV5-6; d_call: -; j_call: TRBJ2-2; clone_size: -; cdr3_nt: TGTGCCAGCAGCTTGGAGGTGGACACACCATACACCGGGGAGCTGTTTTTT; cdr3_aa: CASSLEVDTPYTGELFF
v_call: TRBV11-3; d_call: TRBD2; j_call: TRBJ2-1; clone_size: -; cdr3_nt: TGTGCCAGCAGCCCGGGACTAGCGGGAGCGTCCTACAATGAGCAGTTCTTC; cdr3_aa: CASSPGLAGASYNEQFF
v_call: TRBV28; d_call: -; j_call: TRBJ1-2; clone_size: once; cdr3_nt: TGTGCCAGTATTAGTGGGGAGGGGAGAAACTATGGCTACACCTTC; cdr3_aa: CASISGEGRNYGYTF
v_call: TRBV7-9; d_call: -; j_call: TRBJ2-3; clone_size: -; cdr3_nt: TGTGCCAGCAGCTCGAGGGAGGTAGTAGATACGCAGTATTTT; cdr3_aa: CASSSREVVDTQYF
v_call: TRBV24-1; d_call: -; j_call: TRBJ2-3; clone_size: once; cdr3_nt: TGTGCCACCAGTGACCCCGGTGCCCTTGGAGATACGCAGTATTTT; cdr3_aa: CATSDPGALGDTQYF
v_call: TRBV18; d_call: TRBD2; j_call: TRBJ2-3; clone_size: -; cdr3_nt: TGTGCCAGCTCACCTACGCTGATTACTAGCGGCACAGATACGCAGTATTTT; cdr3_aa: CASSPTLITSGTDTQYF
v_call: TRBV5-1; d_call: -; j_call: TRBJ2-1; clone_size: -; cdr3_nt: TGCGCCAGCAGCTTATGGGAGAATGAGCAGTTCTTC; cdr3_aa: CASSLWENEQFF
v_call: TRBV15; d_call: -; j_call: TRBJ2-4; clone_size: -; cdr3_nt: TGTGCCACCAGCGCCAAAACCCTTCAGGGTAACATTCAGTACTTC; cdr3_aa: CATSAKTLQGNIQYF
v_call: TRBV28; d_call: -; j_call: TRBJ1-2; clone_size: -; cdr3_nt: TGTGCCAGCAGTTCCGGACAGAGCTATGGCTACACCTTC; cdr3_aa: CASSSGQSYGYTF
v_call: TRBV6-2/TRBV6-3; d_call: -; j_call: TRBJ1-5; clone_size: -; cdr3_nt: TGTGCCAGCAGTTGGAGGATGGGTTATCAGCCCCAGCATTTT; cdr3_aa: CASSWRMGYQPQHF
v_call: TRBV7-3; d_call: TRBD1; j_call: TRBJ1-6; clone_size: few; cdr3_nt: TGTGCCAGCAGTCTCTTCGGGACAGCCAATTCACCCCTCCACTTT; cdr3_aa: CASSLFGTANSPLHF
v_call: TRBV5-1; d_call: -; j_call: TRBJ2-7; clone_size: -; cdr3_nt: TGCGCCAGCAGCTTGGACAGGGATTCCTACGAGCAGTACTTC; cdr3_aa: CASSLDRDSYEQYF
v_call: TRBV5-1; d_call: TRBD1; j_call: TRBJ2-2; clone_size: -; cdr3_nt: TGCGCCAGCAGCTTGGGGGACAGACACACCGGGGAGCTGTTTTTT; cdr3_aa: CASSLGDRHTGELFF
v_call: TRBV7-9; d_call: TRBD1; j_call: TRBJ1-4; clone_size: -; cdr3_nt: TGTGCCAGCAGACCGACCGGGACAGGGCTCAATGAAAAACTGTTTTTT; cdr3_aa: CASRPTGTGLNEKLFF
v_call: TRBV9; d_call: TRBD1; j_call: TRBJ2-6; clone_size: -; cdr3_nt: TGTGCCAGCAGCGTTACCGGGACAGGGGTGTATGGGGCCAACGTCCTGACTTTC; cdr3_aa: CASSVTGTGVYGANVLTF
v_call: TRBV30; d_call: TRBD1; j_call: TRBJ2-3; clone_size: -; cdr3_nt: TGTGCCTGGAGCCGACAGGGGATGGTGGATACGCAGTATTTT; cdr3_aa: CAWSRQGMVDTQYF
v_call: TRBV13; d_call: -; j_call: TRBJ1-5; clone_size: -; cdr3_nt: TGTGCCAGCAGCCAATACAGGGCACATAGCAATCAGCCCCAGCATTTT; cdr3_aa: CASSQYRAHSNQPQHF
v_call: TRBV7-2; d_call: -; j_call: TRBJ2-7; clone_size: -; cdr3_nt: TGTGCCAGCAGCTCCCGGGGCTACGAGCAGTACTTC; cdr3_aa: CASSSRGYEQYF
v_call: TRBV12-3/TRBV12-4; d_call: -; j_call: TRBJ2-3; clone_size: few; cdr3_nt: TGTGCCAGCAGGTGGGAGGGCACAGATACGCAGTATTTT; cdr3_aa: CASRWEGTDTQYF
v_call: TRBV19; d_call: TRBD1; j_call: TRBJ1-1; clone_size: -; cdr3_nt: TGTGCCAGTAGTAGAGGAGGGGGCGAGGCTTTCTTT; cdr3_aa: CASSRGGGEAFF
v_call: TRBV7-9; d_call: TRBD1; j_call: TRBJ1-5; clone_size: once; cdr3_nt: TGTGCCAGCAGTTCAGCCTCCGGGACAGGGGGGTATCAGCCCCAGCATTTT; cdr3_aa: CASSSASGTGGYQPQHF
v_call: TRBV19; d_call: -; j_call: TRBJ2-3; clone_size: -; cdr3_nt: TGTGCCAGTAGTAGGACACCTCACCCTGGCACAGATACACAGTATTTT; cdr3_aa: CASSRTPHPGTDTQYF
v_call: TRBV2; d_call: -; j_call: TRBJ2-1; clone_size: -; cdr3_nt: TGTGCCAGCAGTGTGGGGCAGAACAATGAGCAGTTCTTC; cdr3_aa: CASSVGQNNEQFF
v_call: TRBV7-6; d_call: -; j_call: TRBJ1-4; clone_size: -; cdr3_nt: TGTGCCAGCAGCTTCGCGCTTACAGGGCTAACAAATGAAAAACTGTTTTTT; cdr3_aa: CASSFALTGLTNEKLFF
v_call: TRBV3-1/TRBV3-2; d_call: TRBD1; j_call: TRBJ1-1; clone_size: -; cdr3_nt: TGTGCCAGCAGCCTGACAGGGGGCCCCAGGGGAGCTTTCTTT; cdr3_aa: CASSLTGGPRGAFF
v_call: TRBV3-1/TRBV3-2; d_call: TRBD1; j_call: TRBJ2-4; clone_size: -; cdr3_nt: TGTGCCAGCAGCCAAGAACAGGGGTCGTACTTC; cdr3_aa: CASSQEQGSYF
v_call: TRBV6-1; d_call: -; j_call: TRBJ1-1; clone_size: -; cdr3_nt: TGTGCCAGCAGTTTCGTCGGAGCTTTCTTT; cdr3_aa: CASSFVGAFF
v_call: TRBV10-3; d_call: -; j_call: TRBJ2-1; clone_size: -; cdr3_nt: TGTGCCATCATGGCGGGGGCCTTCAATGAGCAGTTCTTC; cdr3_aa: CAIMAGAFNEQFF
v_call: TRBV6-1; d_call: -; j_call: TRBJ2-2; clone_size: -; cdr3_nt: TGTGCCAGCAGTGAAGCGCCCGGGGTCACCGGGGAGCTGTTTTTT; cdr3_aa: CASSEAPGVTGELFF